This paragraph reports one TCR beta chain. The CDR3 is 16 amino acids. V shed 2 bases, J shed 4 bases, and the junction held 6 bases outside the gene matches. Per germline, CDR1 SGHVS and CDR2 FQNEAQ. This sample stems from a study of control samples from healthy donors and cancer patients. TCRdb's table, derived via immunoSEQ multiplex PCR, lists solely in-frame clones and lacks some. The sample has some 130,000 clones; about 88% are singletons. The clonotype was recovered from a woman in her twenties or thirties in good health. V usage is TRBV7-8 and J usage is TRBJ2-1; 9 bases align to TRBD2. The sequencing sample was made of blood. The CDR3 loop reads CASSLWAGGQYNEQFF. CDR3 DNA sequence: TGTGCCAGCAGCTTATGGGCGGGAGGGCAGTACAATGAGCAGTTCTTC.